These 26 T cell receptor beta chains originate from one sample sequenced in a study of neurological immune-mediated disorders (dated by TCRdb to about 2019). The library was built by means of 5' RACE. Reads for this sample came from an Illumina HiSeq 2500. TCRdb passed the public sequencing reads through fastp at Q25 and MiXCR, retaining productive beta sequences. CDR3 protein sequences are deduplicated, and each keeps its most common genes and DNA. The sample table holds 45,000 or so distinct CDR3 sequences, of which around 3.3% were seen once. The top ten clonotypes cover approximately 15% of the sample. Material for sequencing was PBMCs. These receptors came from a woman between 45 and 60 years old with multiple sclerosis.

In its sample, this clonotype was seen many times. J is TRBJ2-5 and V is TRBV12-3 or TRBV12-4, with a weak D call TRBD2 (6 bases). The CDR3 contains 14 residues. The V gene lost 6 bases and the J gene lost 2 bases, with 13 bases spanning the gap. CDR3 in amino acids: CASRYAGGQETQYF. As DNA, the CDR3 is TGTGCCAGCAGATACGCCGGGGGACAAGAGACCCAGTACTTC.

The sample holds many counts of this clonotype. This chain uses TRBV4-1 with TRBJ2-1; D is ambiguous. Germline assignment: CDR1 MGHRA and CDR2 YSYEKL. The V gene lost 0 bases and the J gene lost 7 bases, with 4 bases spanning the gap. This CDR3 spans 12 amino acids. The CDR3 nucleotides read TGCGCCAGCAGCCAAGACGGAAATGAGCAGTTCTTC. This codes for CASSQDGNEQFF.

This clonotype was recorded at least ten times. The chain uses TRBV7-2 and TRBJ2-5; D could derive from TRBD1 or TRBD2 (5 bases each). The CDR3 sequence is 19 residues long. Trimming pared 3 bases from V and 4 bases from J, leaving 27 bases between. Germline V gives CDR1 SGHTA, CDR2 FQGNSA. CDR3 sequence: CASSLGQGGGTRLTETQYF. The CDR3 DNA reads TGTGCCAGCAGCTTGGGGCAGGGCGGAGGAACTAGGCTAACAGAGACCCAGTACTTC.

In this sample, this clonotype turned up many times. This chain uses TRBV28 with TRBJ2-7, with D unresolved. The germline V gene has CDR1 MDHEN and CDR2 SYDVKM. V lost 1 base to trimming and J lost 2 bases, with 9 bases between them. CDR3 size: 14 residues. CDR3 loop: CASSLSGQTYEQYF. Here the CDR3 DNA reads TGTGCCAGCAGTTTATCAGGTCAGACCTACGAGCAGTACTTC. Based on the CDR3 plus reference TRBV28 and TRBJ2-7, the full variable domain is DVKVTQSSRYLVKRTGEKVFLECVQDMDHENMFWYRQDPGLGLRLIYFSYDVKMKEKGDIPEGYSVSREKKERFSLILESASTNQTSMYLCASSLSGQTYEQYFGPGTRLTVT.

The sample holds many counts of this clonotype. In nucleotides, the CDR3 is TGTGCCAGCAGCTTGGTTCAGGGAGGTACAGATACGCAGTATTTT. Protein sequence: CASSLVQGGTDTQYF. The chain employs TRBV5-6 and TRBJ2-3; D might be TRBD2 (6 bases). Germline-derived CDR1 and CDR2 are SGHDT and YYEEEE. V shed 0 bases and J shed 3 bases, with 11 bases lying between them. The CDR3 covers 15 residues.

Many counts were recorded for this clonotype. The chain couples TRBV6-5 to TRBJ2-7; 7 bases fit TRBD1. The CDR3 runs 12 residues. The trim removed 6 bases at V and 5 bases at J, leaving 4 bases unmatched. Germline loops: CDR1 MNHEY, CDR2 SVGAGI. CDR3 DNA: TGTGCCAGCAGCCGAGACAGGGACGAGCAGTACTTC. This translates into CASSRDRDEQYF.

This clonotype was picked up many times. The gene calls are TRBV9 and TRBJ1-2; 7 nucleotides agree with TRBD1. The germline V gene encodes CDR1 SGDLS and CDR2 YYNGEE. The CDR3 is 15 residues long. V shed 4 bases and J 5 bases; nucleotides not matched to a gene: 11. CDR3 loop: CASSPQGGQGYGYTF. The CDR3 coding sequence is TGTGCCAGCAGCCCTCAGGGGGGGCAAGGATATGGCTACACCTTC.

This clonotype was seen repeatedly, ten times or more. Here the CDR3 DNA reads TGCAGCGGTGTCAGGGCGTCAGAGACCCAGTACTTC. It codes for CSGVRASETQYF. The rearrangement links TRBV29-1 to TRBJ2-5; a weak D match, TRBD1 (5 bases). Trimming left V 7 bases short and J 4 bases short, with 13 bases between. The CDR3 loop spans 12 amino acids. Per germline, CDR1 SQVTM and CDR2 ANQGSEA.

This clonotype was seen many times. The chain recombines TRBV12-3 or TRBV12-4 with TRBJ2-2, with a tentative D call TRBD2 (5 bases). V was pared by 0 bases and J by 3 bases, with 14 bases between. The CDR3 has 17 residues. The CDR3 here is CASSLALTGFDTGELFF. CDR3 bases: TGTGCCAGCAGTTTAGCGCTAACGGGGTTTGACACCGGGGAGCTGTTTTTT.

This clonotype was picked up many times. The chain employs TRBV5-1 and TRBJ2-1; TRBD2 matches at 9 bases. Unmatched junction bases numbered 8, after V lost 4 bases and J lost 6 bases. Germline values: CDR1 SGHRS, CDR2 YFSETQ. The CDR3 totals 15 residues. The CDR3 region is CASSPLAGSGNEQFF. The CDR3 DNA reads as TGCGCCAGCAGCCCGCTAGCGGGGTCTGGCAATGAGCAGTTCTTC.

This clonotype was picked up many times. The chain recombines TRBV6-5 with TRBJ1-2, with 8 bases identical to TRBD1. J gave up 4 bases and V 5 bases, and 6 bases lay outside the gene matches. The CDR3 runs 14 residues. CDR1 is MNHEY, CDR2 SVGAGI, per germline. As DNA, the CDR3 is TGTGCCAGCAGTACCCGACAGGGGATCTATGGCTACACCTTC. Amino acid sequence: CASSTRQGIYGYTF.

In this sample, this clonotype turned up many times. The chain couples TRBV6-5 to TRBJ1-2; D might be TRBD1 (5 bases). The CDR3 has 15 residues. V gave up 5 bases and J gave up 2 bases, with 15 bases separating them. Per the germline V gene, CDR1 is MNHEY and CDR2 is SVGAGI. In DNA, the CDR3 is TGTGCCAGCAGTAGGGGAGGTGGGGGGAACTATGGCTACACCTTC. This codes for CASSRGGGGNYGYTF.

This clonotype has at least ten counts. CDR3 protein: CASSLNFAVATGELFF. In nucleotides, the CDR3 is TGTGCCAGCAGTTTAAATTTTGCGGTGGCAACCGGGGAGCTGTTTTTT. The chain joins TRBV27 to TRBJ2-2; D gene uncertain. In germline, CDR1 is MNHEY, CDR2 SMNVEV (reference sequence). Trimming shortened V by 2 bases and J by 5 bases, and 15 bases separated the two germline ends. The CDR3 is 16 amino acids.

This clonotype has a count of ten or more. This rearrangement joins TRBV3-1 to TRBJ1-1; no clear D. The CDR3 runs to 15 residues. Germline CDR1 reads LGHDT; CDR2 reads YNNKEL (reference sequence). Trimming left V 0 bases short and J 3 bases short, with 11 bases between. The CDR3 region has the DNA TGTGCCAGCAGCCAAGATGCCGGGCCCGACACTGAAGCTTTCTTT. This codes for CASSQDAGPDTEAFF.

This clonotype was counted at least ten times. The chain carries TRBV3-1 and TRBJ2-3; 13 bases are shared with TRBD2. The germline CDR1 and CDR2 sequences are LGHDT and YNNKEL (reference sequence). CDR3 length: 17 amino acids. V was pared by 3 bases and J by 4 bases, with 7 bases of the junction left unmatched. CDR3 in DNA: TGTGCCAGCAGCCATCGGACTAGCGGGGGTTCAGCAGATACGCAGTATTTT. Encoded protein: CASSHRTSGGSADTQYF.

This clonotype was found many times. The chain employs TRBV5-1 and TRBJ2-2; D is perhaps TRBD1 (6 bases). The CDR3 sequence is 15 residues long. Between the trimmed V and J ends, which lost 1 base and 7 bases, there was a span of 14 bases. The germline CDR1 and CDR2 sequences are SGHRS and YFSETQ. The CDR3 loop reads CASSLRDNRVGELFF. CDR3 sequence (DNA): TGCGCCAGCAGCTTGAGGGACAATCGGGTCGGGGAGCTGTTTTTT. The variable domain in full, completed from reference TRBV5-1 and TRBJ2-2, reads KAGVTQTPRYLIKTRGQQVTLSCSPISGHRSVSWYQQTPGQGLQFLFEYFSETQRNKGNFPGRFSGRQFSNSRSEMNVSTLELGDSALYLCASSLRDNRVGELFFGEGSRLTVL.

This clonotype was counted at least ten times. This chain links TRBV20-1 with TRBJ2-1; TRBD2 agrees at 12 bases. Germline V gene lookup returns CDR1 DFQATT and CDR2 SNEGSKA (reference sequence). The CDR3 length is 14 residues. The CDR3 reads CRVTSGRSYNEQFF. The CDR3 coding sequence is TGCAGGGTTACTAGCGGGAGGTCCTACAATGAGCAGTTCTTC.

Ten or more counts support this clonotype. The J gene is TRBJ2-6, the V gene TRBV5-1, with no clear D. The V gene's germline CDR1 is SGHRS and CDR2 YFSETQ. The V gene lost 4 bases and the J gene lost 0 bases, with 8 bases spanning the gap. The CDR3 length is 15 residues. The CDR3 reads CASSLLSSGANVLTF. For the CDR3, the DNA is TGCGCCAGCAGCCTCCTAAGCTCTGGGGCCAACGTCCTGACTTTC.

This clonotype was observed at least ten times. The chain recombines TRBV5-1 with TRBJ2-2, with D hard to call. CDR3 length equals 19 residues. V lost 2 bases and J lost 5, with 25 bases in between. Germline loops: CDR1 SGHRS, CDR2 YFSETQ. The CDR3 spells CASSFPSFYTSETTGELFF. For the CDR3, the DNA is TGCGCCAGCAGCTTCCCATCCTTCTATACCTCCGAGACTACCGGGGAGCTGTTTTTT.

This clonotype was found many times. The chain combines TRBV12-3 or TRBV12-4 with TRBJ2-7; no clear D. The CDR3 length is 14 residues. V shed 3 bases and J shed 4 bases, with 13 bases lying between them. For the CDR3, the DNA is TGTGCCAGCAGTTTGGGTGGAGAGTTGTACGAGCAGTACTTC. Residues: CASSLGGELYEQYF.

This clonotype was recorded at least ten times. The chain links TRBV7-8 to TRBJ2-7, with D tentatively TRBD1 or TRBD2 (5 bases each). V was trimmed by 7 bases and J by 0 bases, leaving 19 bases between them. The CDR3 runs to 16 residues. The germline V gene encodes CDR1 SGHVS and CDR2 FQNEAQ. The CDR3 DNA reads TGTGCCAGCACCCCGGGCCCCGGGACGAGCTCCTACGAGCAGTACTTC. This gives the protein CASTPGPGTSSYEQYF.

This clonotype was picked up many times. The V and J genes are TRBV7-8 and TRBJ1-5, with TRBD1 matching 9 bases. Losses at the gene ends were 7 bases for V and 5 bases for J; bases not matched to a gene: 6. CDR3 size: 14 residues. Germline-derived CDR1 and CDR2 are SGHVS and FQNEAQ. This chain's CDR3 is CASTRDREDQPQHF. CDR3 bases: TGTGCCAGCACCCGGGACAGGGAGGATCAGCCCCAGCATTTT.

This clonotype has just a few counts. This may arise from a read error, as a much more abundant clone is one base away. CDR3 residues: CASSLIGATDTKYF. CDR3 coding DNA: TGTGCCAGCAGCTTAATCGGGGCCACAGATACGAAGTATTTT. The chain combines TRBV7-2 with TRBJ2-3, with D possibly being TRBD1 or TRBD2 (5 bases each). Germline V gene lookup returns CDR1 SGHTA and CDR2 FQGNSA. This CDR3 is 14 amino acids long.

This clonotype was seen many times. The J gene is TRBJ1-4, the V gene TRBV5-6; D unclear. Germline lookup yields CDR1 SGHDT and CDR2 YYEEEE. V was clipped by 4 bases and J by 5 bases, with 9 bases between them. This CDR3 has 13 residues. The CDR3, as DNA: TGTGCCAGCAGCCGGACGGTGAATGAAAAACTGTTTTTT. Its protein is CASSRTVNEKLFF.

This clonotype showed up many times. The rearrangement uses TRBV7-2 and TRBJ2-7, with a weak D call TRBD1 (5 bases). This CDR3 contains 13 residues. Trimming cost V 5 bases and J 5 bases, with 13 bases left between them. The V gene's germline CDR1 is SGHTA and CDR2 FQGNSA. CDR3 nucleotide sequence: TGTGCCAGCAGCCCAGACAGTCATCACGAGCAGTACGTC. Encoded protein: CASSPDSHHEQYV.

This clonotype was seen repeatedly, ten times or more. This chain joins TRBV12-3 or TRBV12-4 and TRBJ2-7, with D possibly matching TRBD1 (6 bases). The CDR3 has 14 amino acids. Trimming left V 3 bases short and J 2 bases short, with 11 bases between. CDR3 amino acids: CASSFGQGTYEQYF. CDR3 DNA: TGTGCCAGCAGTTTCGGGCAGGGGACCTACGAGCAGTACTTC.